The 27 T cell receptor beta chains presented below share a single source sample, sequenced in a study of T cells in Graves' hyperthyroidism and ophthalmopathy (dated by TCRdb to between 2018 and 2021). Library preparation used multiplex PCR. Sequencing was carried out with an Illumina HiSeq 2000. TCR beta CDR3 regions were amplified from RNA transcripts. The TCR CDR3 was subjected to a first round of RT-PCR using the HTBI primer set and the Qiagen OneStep RT-PCR kit. TCRdb cleaned the public reads at Q25 with fastp, built clones with MiXCR and kept in-frame beta chains. Every entry covers one CDR3 protein and lists the most common genes and DNA from its rows. Present in this sample are about 410,000 distinct CDR3 sequences, approximately 14% of which were seen just once. The ten largest clones represent about 20% of the sample. The source material was blood. These receptor sequences come from a woman aged 30 to 39 with Graves' ophthalmopathy.

The chain combines TRBV19 with TRBJ2-6, with unresolved D. The V gene lost 5 bases and the J gene lost 0 bases, with 8 bases spanning the gap. The germline V gene encodes CDR1 LNHDA and CDR2 SQIVND (reference sequence). The CDR3 is 15 residues long. CDR3 sequence reads: CASSLEHSGANVLTF. The DNA of the CDR3 is TGTGCCAGTAGTTTGGAGCACTCTGGGGCCAACGTCCTGACTTTC.

This clonotype was seen only a few times. The chain joins TRBV9 to TRBJ2-7, with 12 bases that match TRBD2. With V trimmed by 3 bases and J by 1 base, 8 bases remained unmatched. Germline CDR1 SGDLS, CDR2 YYNGEE. The CDR3 is 17 residues long. The CDR3 DNA reads TGTGCCAGCAGCGCCGGACTAGCGGGGATCGGTTCCTACGAGCAGTACTTC. Its protein is CASSAGLAGIGSYEQYF.

The rearrangement links TRBV6-1 to TRBJ1-2; D is undetermined. CDR3 length equals 12 residues. Deletions cut 2 bases from V and 8 bases from J, with 9 bases between. Per the germline V gene, CDR1 is MNHNS and CDR2 is SASEGT. CDR3 coding DNA: TGTGCCAGCAGTGAAATACGGAGGGGCTACACCTTC. Translating gives CASSEIRRGYTF.

A few counts support this clonotype. A read error may produce the germline difference seen at one junction end. The CDR3 region is CASSQVGLAKPHEQCF. CDR3 coding DNA: TGTGCCAGCAGCCAGGTCGGGCTAGCGAAACCCCACGAGCAGTGCTTC. The gene calls are TRBV13 and TRBJ2-7; possible D gene TRBD2, 6 bases. The V gene's germline CDR1 is PRHDT and CDR2 FYEKMQ (reference sequence). CDR3 length: 16 residues.

The chain has TRBV15 and TRBJ1-6; tentative D call: TRBD1 (6 bases). Trimming removed 0 bases from V and 6 bases from J, with 12 bases in between. The germline V gene encodes CDR1 LNHNV and CDR2 YYDKDF (reference sequence). There are 16 residues in the CDR3. CDR3 amino acids: CATSRESGASNSPLHF. CDR3 coding DNA: TGTGCCACCAGCAGAGAGTCAGGGGCGAGTAATTCACCCCTCCACTTT.

This clonotype showed up many times. CDR3 in DNA: TGTGCCTGGAGTGTACGGGCGGGCCTCTCAAACATTCAGTACTTC. Its translation is CAWSVRAGLSNIQYF. The chain employs TRBV30 and TRBJ2-4, with D maybe TRBD2 (5 bases). V lost 0 bases and J lost 6, with 15 bases in between. In germline, CDR1 is GTSNPN, CDR2 SVGIG (reference sequence). The CDR3 covers 15 residues.

In its sample, this clonotype was seen many times. This sequence joins TRBV6-1 and TRBJ2-7; D not resolved. Deletions cut 7 bases from V and 2 bases from J, with 12 bases between. Germline assignment: CDR1 MNHNS and CDR2 SASEGT. The CDR3 runs 13 residues. The CDR3 DNA follows: TGTGCCAGCAATTTTAGGCCGGCCTACGAGCAGTACTTC. Protein product: CASNFRPAYEQYF.

This clonotype was observed a few times. This may be a read error, as it is one base from a much larger clone. V is TRBV30 and J is TRBJ1-4; D not certain. This CDR3 has 13 amino acids. Germline values: CDR1 GTSNPN, CDR2 SVGIG (reference sequence). CDR3 in amino acids: CAWRDGTNGKLFF. In DNA form, the CDR3 reads TGTGCCTGGAGGGACGGAACTAATGGAAAACTGTTTTTT.

The genes are TRBV30 and TRBJ1-2, with D unresolved. Trimming took 4 bases from V and 4 from J, leaving 4 bases between them. The length of the CDR3 is 10 residues. CDR1 and CDR2 (germline): GTSNPN, SVGIG (reference sequence). Here the CDR3 DNA reads TGTGCCTGGACGGTCTATGGCTACACCTTC. Translating gives CAWTVYGYTF. The full variable domain, its missing parts supplied by reference TRBV30 and TRBJ1-2, is SQTIHQWPATLVQPVGSPLSLECTVEGTSNPNLYWYRQAAGRGLQLLFYSVGIGQISSEVPQNLSASRPQDRQFILSSKKLLLSDSGFYLCAWTVYGYTFGSGTRLTVV.

This clonotype came up a few times. This rearrangement joins TRBV19 to TRBJ1-4; D remains unclear. This CDR3 region has 14 residues. Germline V gives CDR1 LNHDA, CDR2 SQIVND (reference sequence). Trimming left V 3 bases short and J 8 bases short, with 13 bases between. The CDR3: CASSISAWSEKLFF. CDR3 DNA: TGTGCCAGTAGTATTTCCGCGTGGTCCGAAAAACTGTTTTTT. Together with reference TRBV19 and TRBJ1-4, the CDR3 gives the full variable domain: DGGITQSPKYLFRKEGQNVTLSCEQNLNHDAMYWYRQDPGQGLRLIYYSQIVNDFQKGDIAEGYSVSREKKESFPLTVTSAQKNPTAFYLCASSISAWSEKLFFGSGTQLSVL.

At least ten counts were recorded for this clonotype. The gene calls are TRBV28 and TRBJ1-2; D possibly corresponds to TRBD1 (6 bases). Germline loops: CDR1 MDHEN, CDR2 SYDVKM. This CDR3 spans 16 amino acids. V was clipped by 4 bases and J by 0 bases, with 15 bases between them. Here the CDR3 DNA reads TGTGCCAGCAGTTACAATAGTCCAGGGGCTAACTATGGCTACACCTTC. This gives the protein CASSYNSPGANYGYTF.

This clonotype was recorded at least ten times. The J gene is TRBJ2-2, the V gene TRBV24-1; possibly TRBD1 or TRBD2 for D (7 bases each). There are 14 residues in the CDR3. Germline V gene data show CDR1 as KGHDR and CDR2 as SFDVKD. V dropped 5 bases and J dropped 5 bases, with 11 bases sitting between them. As DNA, the CDR3 is TGTGCCACCAGTGGACAGGGAGGGACCGGGGAGCTGTTTTTT. Its protein is CATSGQGGTGELFF.

In its sample, this clonotype was seen many times. V usage is TRBV12-3 or TRBV12-4 and J usage is TRBJ1-5; no definite D call. V was trimmed by 3 bases and J by 5 bases, leaving 5 bases between them. CDR3 size: 12 residues. CDR3 sequence reads: CASSFEDQPQHF. The CDR3 DNA sequence: TGTGCCAGCAGTTTTGAGGATCAGCCCCAGCATTTT.

As regards this clonotype: This may be a read error: a much more frequent sequence differs by one nucleotide. The rearrangement joins TRBV28 to TRBJ2-1; 9 bases fit TRBD2. Germline loops: CDR1 MDHEN, CDR2 SYDVKM. V dropped 5 bases and J dropped 8; count of bases not matched to a gene: 7. The CDR3 runs 14 residues. DNA of the CDR3: TGTGCCAGCAGTAGTGGCGGGGGGGCGGATGAGCAGTTCTTC. Protein sequence: CASSSGGGADEQFF.

This clonotype was counted ten times or more. The chain combines TRBV7-2 with TRBJ2-3; D uncertain. Trimming removed 1 base at V and 5 bases at J, with 10 bases between. From germline, CDR1 is SGHTA and CDR2 FQGNSA. This CDR3 has 14 amino acids. The CDR3 DNA reads as TGTGCCAGCAGCTTAGGGTTGTCCCTAGATACGCAGTATTTT. Its protein product is CASSLGLSLDTQYF.

V usage is TRBV5-1 and J usage is TRBJ2-5; 9 bases align to TRBD1. This CDR3 has 14 amino acids. The ends lost 8 bases at V and 3 bases at J; junction bases unmatched: 8. Germline values: CDR1 SGHRS, CDR2 YFSETQ. The CDR3 DNA sequence: TGCGCCAGTGATCCTGGGACAGGGAAAGAGACCCAGTACTTC. This translates into CASDPGTGKETQYF.

This clonotype came up many times. The chain uses TRBV20-1 and TRBJ1-1; TRBD1 is a possible D gene (6 bases). The ends were cut back, 0 bases at V and 6 bases at J, with 8 bases in the middle. CDR1 and CDR2 from the germline V gene are DFQATT and SNEGSKA (reference sequence). This CDR3 is built from 12 residues. CDR3 coding DNA: TGCAGTGCTAGAGAGGGGGGCTCTGAAGCTTTCTTT. Amino acids: CSAREGGSEAFF.

This clonotype was observed at least ten times. In DNA form, the CDR3 reads TGTGCCAGCTCCCCGGGAGGGGACTATGGCTACACCTTC. This codes for CASSPGGDYGYTF. The rearrangement joins TRBV18 to TRBJ1-2; the D gene is possibly TRBD1 (5 bases). Germline CDR1 reads KGHSH; CDR2 reads LQKENI. The CDR3 totals 13 residues. V was shortened by 6 bases and J by 3 bases, with 11 bases between the two germline ends.

This clonotype was seen many times. The rearrangement joins TRBV7-2 to TRBJ2-1; a possible D gene is TRBD2 (5 bases). This CDR3 comprises 18 residues. Germline assignment: CDR1 SGHTA and CDR2 FQGNSA. V dropped 1 base and J dropped 0 bases, with 16 bases sitting between them. CDR3 coding DNA: TGTGCCAGCAGCTTAGTCGGAGCCGCCGCGGGCTCCTACAATGAGCAGTTCTTC. It encodes CASSLVGAAAGSYNEQFF.

There are many counts of this clonotype. The chain links TRBV29-1 to TRBJ2-3; weak D call: TRBD2 (5 bases). With 5 bases removed from V and 4 bases from J, the gap between germline ends came to 10 bases. This CDR3 has 12 amino acids. CDR1 and CDR2 (germline): SQVTM, ANQGSEA. CDR3 nucleotide sequence: TGCAGCGTTATCCTAGCTGCAGATACGCAGTATTTT. Amino acid sequence: CSVILAADTQYF.

This clonotype was recorded at least ten times. The chain uses TRBV5-1 and TRBJ1-2, with 8 positions matching TRBD1. The CDR3 sequence is 15 residues long. Germline CDR1 is SGHRS and CDR2 is YFSETQ. With V trimmed by 3 bases and J by 7 bases, 11 bases remained unmatched. CDR3 DNA: TGCGCCAGCAGCTCCACAGGGAACACAGGGGGTGGCTACACCTTC. This codes for CASSSTGNTGGGYTF.

The chain employs TRBV18 and TRBJ2-1, with D uncertain. Germline V gene data show CDR1 as KGHSH and CDR2 as LQKENI. This CDR3 has 17 residues. V lost 1 base and J 0 bases, leaving 13 bases between the germline ends. CDR3 sequence: CASSPRASKNSYNEQFF. For the CDR3, the DNA is TGTGCCAGCTCACCACGTGCCAGCAAGAACTCCTACAATGAGCAGTTCTTC. The whole variable domain, remainder taken from reference TRBV18 and TRBJ2-1, is NAGVMQNPRHLVRRRGQEARLRCSPMKGHSHVYWYRQLPEEGLKFMVYLQKENIIDESGMPKERFSAEFPKEGPSILRIQQVVRGDSAAYFCASSPRASKNSYNEQFFGPGTRLTVL.

This clonotype was observed at least ten times. This chain connects TRBV20-1 to TRBJ2-3, with 10 positions matching TRBD2. Germline V gene data show CDR1 as DFQATT and CDR2 as SNEGSKA (reference sequence). V shed 3 bases and J 0 bases; nucleotides not matched to a gene: 6. The CDR3 loop spans 16 amino acids. The CDR3, as DNA: TGCAGTGCTAGTGACTATAGCGGGAGGAGCACAGATACGCAGTATTTT. It is translated as CSASDYSGRSTDTQYF.

This clonotype was counted many times. The chain combines TRBV7-2 with TRBJ2-7; D may match TRBD1 or TRBD2 (5 bases each). Germline CDR1 and CDR2: SGHTA and FQGNSA. This CDR3 region has 14 residues. V lost 7 bases and J 6 bases, leaving 19 bases between the germline ends. The CDR3 DNA reads TGTGCCAGCAACAATCCTCCCCCAGGGAGCGAGCAGTACTTC. It yields the protein CASNNPPPGSEQYF.

As concerns this clonotype: The junction differs from germline at one of its ends, possibly a read error. The CDR3 loop reads CASSKITNLPLHF. The CDR3 coding sequence is TGTGCCAGCAGCAAGATAACAAATTTACCCCTCCACTTT. This chain connects TRBV6-1 to TRBJ1-6; D uncertain. The CDR3 loop spans 13 amino acids. Germline V gene data show CDR1 as MNHNS and CDR2 as SASEGT.

This clonotype turned up a few times. The J gene is TRBJ1-5, the V gene TRBV15, with D unresolved. Germline values: CDR1 LNHNV, CDR2 YYDKDF (reference sequence). The V and J ends lost 6 bases and 0 bases respectively, with 9 bases between them. This CDR3 has 14 residues. The CDR3 here is CATRGDYSNQPQHF. DNA for the CDR3: TGTGCCACCAGGGGTGACTATAGCAATCAGCCCCAGCATTTT. The whole variable domain, filled in from reference TRBV15 and TRBJ1-5, reads DAMVIQNPRYQVTQFGKPVTLSCSQTLNHNVMYWYQQKSSQAPKLLFHYYDKDFNNEADTPDNFQSRRPNTSFCFLDIRSPGLGDTAMYLCATRGDYSNQPQHFGDGTRLSIL.

This clonotype was seen repeatedly, ten times or more. The chain is built from TRBV7-9 and TRBJ1-1; D is perhaps TRBD1 (5 bases). V lost 5 bases and J lost 5, with 12 bases in between. Germline V gene lookup returns CDR1 SEHNR and CDR2 FQNEAQ (reference sequence). The CDR3 totals 13 residues. The CDR3 loop reads CASSASGGTEAFF. Here the CDR3 DNA reads TGTGCCAGCAGCGCATCGGGGGGGACTGAAGCTTTCTTT.